The text below deals with one T cell receptor (beta chain). As yet, its antigen is unknown. The junction shows a germline mismatch at one end, possibly a read error. Germline V gene sequence: CDR1 MNHEY, CDR2 SVGAGI. This CDR3 has 12 amino acids. This sample was included in a study of T cell responses to AZD1222 COVID-19 vaccine. General study findings and limits: Compared with day 0, the breadth and depth of the Spike-specific TCR repertoire rose significantly after two doses of AZD1222. AZD1222 recipients seropositive at baseline numbered only six or seven. The study sampled repertoires only after the peak T cell response.

Pooling covered second doses at about 4 or about 12 weeks. Assay used: immunoSEQ multiplex PCR; TCRdb lists only in-frame clones, some missing. Here the sample spans around 99,000 clones, over 75% being singletons. The receptor comes from an adult who received the AZD1222 COVID-19 vaccine. The gene calls are TRBV6-5 and TRBJ1-1, with D unclear. The specimen was peripheral blood, collected 28 days after the second AZD1222 dose. The CDR3 here is CASGRLKTEAFF. The CDR3 nucleotides read TGTGCCAGCGGCCGCTTGAAAACTGAAGCTTTCTTT.